These 12 T cell receptor beta chains originate from one sample sequenced in a study of T cells after yellow fever vaccination. In TCRdb, the 5' RACE reads were re-called with MiXCR into one record per CDR3 protein. The sample lists some 560,000 distinct CDR3 sequences, about 17% seen once, with roughly 17% in the top ten. The input for sequencing was PBMCs, taken 5 days after the first yellow fever vaccination. The receptors here all came from a young man who received the YFV17D yellow fever vaccine.

There are a few counts of this clonotype. The chain is built from TRBV7-9 and TRBJ1-2; the D gene is possibly TRBD1 (5 bases). Germline CDR1 reads SEHNR; CDR2 reads FQNEAQ (reference sequence). The ends were cut back, 3 bases at V and 0 bases at J, with 11 bases in the middle. The CDR3 spans 15 residues. The chain's CDR3 is CASSFPPGPNYGYTF. For the CDR3, the DNA is TGTGCCAGCAGCTTCCCCCCAGGGCCTAACTATGGCTACACCTTC.

The V gene is TRBV3-1, the J gene TRBJ2-7; D is perhaps TRBD2 (5 bases). Germline V gives CDR1 LGHDT, CDR2 YNNKEL (reference sequence). The CDR3 sequence is 13 residues long. Trimming shortened V by 1 base and J by 5 bases, and 9 bases separated the two germline ends. This CDR3 is CASSQGLGDEQYV. The CDR3 nucleotides are TGTGCCAGCAGCCAAGGGCTGGGAGACGAGCAGTACGTC.

The chain joins TRBV2 to TRBJ2-7; TRBD1 is a possible D gene (6 bases). Germline CDR1 SNHLY, CDR2 FYNNEI. The CDR3 length is 14 residues. V was clipped by 2 bases and J by 3 bases, with 11 bases between them. The CDR3 DNA sequence: TGTGCCAGCAGTGAACAGGGGAGTCTCTACGAGCAGTACTTC. Residues: CASSEQGSLYEQYF. Together with reference TRBV2 and TRBJ2-7, the CDR3 gives the full variable domain: EPEVTQTPSHQVTQMGQEVILRCVPISNHLYFYWYRQILGQKVEFLVSFYNNEISEKSEIFDDQFSVERPDGSNFTLKIRSTKLEDSAMYFCASSEQGSLYEQYFGPGTRLTVT.

This chain uses TRBV4-2 with TRBJ2-1; D is possibly TRBD2 (5 bases). CDR1 and CDR2 from the germline V gene are LGHNA and YNFKEQ. The length of the CDR3 is 14 residues. Between the trimmed V and J ends, which lost 4 bases and 6 bases, there was a span of 13 bases. CDR3 in DNA: TGTGCCAGCAGCCCCGGGGTCCTCTGCAATGAGCAGTTCTTC. Translation gives CASSPGVLCNEQFF.

This clonotype was seen once. The chain is built from TRBV4-3 and TRBJ1-1; no clear D. The CDR3 length is 14 residues. Germline V CDR1 and CDR2: LGHNA, YSLEER. V lost 2 bases and J 1 base, leaving 8 bases between the germline ends. CDR3 DNA sequence: TGCGCCAGCAGCCAATACAGTGGGAACACTGAAGCTTTCTTT. Amino acid sequence: CASSQYSGNTEAFF.

The sample holds a few counts of this clonotype. This chain links TRBV7-3 with TRBJ2-1, with a tentative D call TRBD2 (6 bases). Trimming took 0 bases from V and 9 from J, leaving 18 bases between them. Germline V gives CDR1 SGHTA, CDR2 FQGTGA. The CDR3 spans 16 residues. CDR3 sequence (DNA): TGTGCCAGCAGCTTAACCGGGCGGCTAGCGTGGGGTGAGCAGTTCTTC. Translating gives CASSLTGRLAWGEQFF. The entire variable domain, with the rest obtained from reference TRBV7-3 and TRBJ2-1, is as follows: GAGVSQTPSNKVTEKGKYVELRCDPISGHTALYWYRQSLGQGPEFLIYFQGTGAADDSGLPNDRFFAVRPEGSVSTLKIQRTERGDSAVYLCASSLTGRLAWGEQFFGPGTRLTVL.

This clonotype was detected ten times or more. J is TRBJ2-5 and V is TRBV4-1; TRBD2 matches 8 bases. V was clipped by 1 base and J by 4 bases; unmatched bases: 5. CDR1 is MGHRA and CDR2 is YSYEKL in the germline V gene. CDR3 size: 15 residues. CDR3 in DNA: TGCGCCAGCAGCCAAGTCCCGGGGGGGAGAGAGACCCAGTACTTC. It codes for CASSQVPGGRETQYF.

The genes are TRBV7-2 and TRBJ2-3; possibly TRBD2 for D (6 bases). CDR3 length: 17 residues. The V gene's germline CDR1 is SGHTA and CDR2 FQGNSA. The V end was cut by 1 base, the J end by 4 bases, with 18 bases between. CDR3 DNA: TGTGCCAGCAGCTTAGTAGCTAGCGACGTACTCGCAGATACGCAGTATTTT. The encoded protein is CASSLVASDVLADTQYF.

The rearrangement links TRBV5-5 to TRBJ2-3; the D gene is possibly TRBD1 (6 bases). The CDR3 runs to 16 residues. The germline V gene has CDR1 SGHKS and CDR2 YYEKEE (reference sequence). The ends were cut back, 4 bases at V and 1 base at J, with 16 bases in the middle. The CDR3 loop reads CASSLGAGVGTDTQYF. The CDR3 bases are TGTGCCAGCAGCCTGGGCGCAGGGGTGGGCACAGATACGCAGTATTTT.

The chain carries TRBV6-5 and TRBJ1-1; a weak D match, TRBD1 (5 bases). The CDR3 covers 14 residues. Germline V gene data show CDR1 as MNHEY and CDR2 as SVGAGI. V was trimmed by 2 bases and J by 7 bases, leaving 14 bases between them. The CDR3 reads CASSYQGAYVEAFF. The CDR3 DNA reads TGTGCCAGCAGTTACCAAGGGGCATACGTTGAAGCTTTCTTT.

This clonotype was seen a handful of times. The rearrangement uses TRBV5-1 and TRBJ1-1; 9 nucleotides align to TRBD1. J was trimmed by 4 bases and V by 3 bases; bases with no gene match: 10. The CDR3 has 16 residues. Germline CDR1 is SGHRS and CDR2 is YFSETQ. CDR3 DNA: TGCGCCAGCAGCTGGAAACAGGGGGCATCTAGCACTGAAGCTTTCTTT. The encoded protein is CASSWKQGASSTEAFF. Variable domain in full (rest from reference TRBV5-1 and TRBJ1-1): KAGVTQTPRYLIKTRGQQVTLSCSPISGHRSVSWYQQTPGQGLQFLFEYFSETQRNKGNFPGRFSGRQFSNSRSEMNVSTLELGDSALYLCASSWKQGASSTEAFFGQGTRLTVV.

The DNA of the CDR3 is TGTGCCAGCAGCTTAAGACCGAAGGGGGCGTCTCGAGATGGCTACACCTTC. The encoded protein is CASSLRPKGASRDGYTF. V is TRBV7-2 and J is TRBJ1-2; TRBD1 agrees at 7 bases. The germline CDR1 and CDR2 sequences are SGHTA and FQGNSA. The CDR3 has 17 residues. Losses at the gene ends were 2 bases for V and 6 bases for J; bases not matched to a gene: 15.